This T cell receptor beta chain derives from a study of blood T cell repertoires in COVID-19. Study information: PBMCs, B-cell-depleted T cells, or T cells were the source of the cDNA or gDNA that made up the material.

This CDR3 comprises 13 residues. Regarding this clone: One junction end does not reproduce the germline sequence, and a read error may be involved.

Authors' analysis steps: The assay estimated nucleated cells by amplifying reference gene primers. Libraries were prepared by immunoSEQ multiplex PCR; TCRdb keeps only in-frame clonotypes and omits some of them. The DNA gave D and trimming, while V, J and clone size come from that table. The sample shows about 120,000 clones, approximately 79% of them seen only once. The TCR sequence derives from a woman older than 75 with active or convalescent COVID-19. The chain carries TRBV12-3 or TRBV12-4 and TRBJ1-2; unclear D gene. Sample: peripheral blood. The CDR3 nucleotides read TGTGCCAGCAGTCGTCAGACTAATTATGGCTACACCTTC. Protein product: CASSRQTNYGYTF.